The rows below give T cell receptor beta chains drawn from one sample of a study of response to subunit inactivated influenza vaccine. TCRdb processed the RT-PCR reads anew with MiXCR; each CDR3 protein has one entry. The sample lists under 550,000 distinct CDR3 sequences, approximately 7.2% seen once, with around 13% in the top ten. The specimen was PBMCs from blood, collected 23 months after vaccination. Every receptor here comes from a man between 50 and 69 years old who received an inactivated influenza vaccine. Each CDR3 is given with its conserved first and last residue. A D gene is named only where the DNA matches it firmly. The size field is filled for only some rows; it gives once, few, many or a size class.

d_gene: .; abundance: many; j_gene: TRBJ2-5; v_gene: TRBV20-1; CDR3aa: CSARGLGSWGWETQYF; CDR3nt: TGCAGTGCTAGAGGTTTAGGGTCGTGGGGCTGGGAGACCCAGTACTTC
d_gene: .; abundance: .; j_gene: TRBJ2-5; v_gene: TRBV4-1; CDR3aa: CASSQEARVMETQYF; CDR3nt: TGCGCCAGCAGCCAAGAAGCTAGGGTGATGGAGACCCAGTACTTC
d_gene: .; abundance: .; j_gene: TRBJ2-1; v_gene: TRBV5-1; CDR3aa: CASSLFVGKNEQFF; CDR3nt: TGCGCCAGCAGCTTGTTTGTCGGAAAGAATGAGCAGTTCTTC
d_gene: .; abundance: .; j_gene: TRBJ2-6; v_gene: TRBV2; CDR3aa: CASSVKFSGANVLTF; CDR3nt: TGTGCCAGCAGTGTAAAGTTCTCTGGGGCCAACGTCCTGACTTTC
d_gene: TRBD1; abundance: .; j_gene: TRBJ1-6; v_gene: TRBV7-2; CDR3aa: CASSLGGTGGSSPLHF; CDR3nt: TGTGCCAGCAGCTTAGGTGGGACAGGGGGTAGTTCACCCCTCCACTTT
d_gene: .; abundance: many; j_gene: TRBJ2-7; v_gene: TRBV29-1; CDR3aa: CSVGPDGYEQYF; CDR3nt: TGCAGCGTTGGCCCGGACGGGTACGAGCAGTACTTC
d_gene: TRBD1; abundance: few; j_gene: TRBJ2-2; v_gene: TRBV5-1; CDR3aa: CASSLAWGLTGGAAGELFF; CDR3nt: TGCGCCAGCAGCTTGGCTTGGGGCCTTACAGGGGGCGCAGCCGGGGAGCTGTTTTTT
d_gene: .; abundance: many; j_gene: TRBJ2-3; v_gene: TRBV12-3/TRBV12-4; CDR3aa: CASSRPTDTQYF; CDR3nt: TGTGCCAGCAGCCGACCGACAGATACGCAGTATTTT
d_gene: .; abundance: few; j_gene: TRBJ2-1; v_gene: TRBV11-2; CDR3aa: CASSLESGGSTPSYNEQFF; CDR3nt: TGTGCCAGCAGCTTAGAATCCGGGGGTTCCACCCCCTCCTACAATGAGCAGTTCTTC
d_gene: .; abundance: few; j_gene: TRBJ1-2; v_gene: TRBV5-1; CDR3aa: CASSLAGQQSYGYTF; CDR3nt: TGCGCCAGCAGCTTGGCTGGACAGCAGTCCTATGGCTACACCTTC
d_gene: TRBD2; abundance: few; j_gene: TRBJ2-1; v_gene: TRBV4-2; CDR3aa: CASSHASGVKGEQFF; CDR3nt: TGTGCCAGCAGCCACGCTAGCGGGGTTAAGGGTGAGCAGTTCTTC
d_gene: TRBD1; abundance: many; j_gene: TRBJ1-4; v_gene: TRBV12-3/TRBV12-4; CDR3aa: CASSQTGGNEKLFF; CDR3nt: TGTGCCAGCAGTCAGACAGGGGGGAATGAAAAACTGTTTTTT
d_gene: .; abundance: few; j_gene: TRBJ2-3; v_gene: TRBV15; CDR3aa: CATSREPGRTDTQYF; CDR3nt: TGTGCCACCAGCAGAGAGCCGGGCCGCACAGATACGCAGTATTTT
d_gene: TRBD2; abundance: many; j_gene: TRBJ2-7; v_gene: TRBV20-1; CDR3aa: CSALHGTSGLYEQYF; CDR3nt: TGCAGTGCTCTTCATGGGACTAGCGGGCTCTACGAGCAGTACTTC